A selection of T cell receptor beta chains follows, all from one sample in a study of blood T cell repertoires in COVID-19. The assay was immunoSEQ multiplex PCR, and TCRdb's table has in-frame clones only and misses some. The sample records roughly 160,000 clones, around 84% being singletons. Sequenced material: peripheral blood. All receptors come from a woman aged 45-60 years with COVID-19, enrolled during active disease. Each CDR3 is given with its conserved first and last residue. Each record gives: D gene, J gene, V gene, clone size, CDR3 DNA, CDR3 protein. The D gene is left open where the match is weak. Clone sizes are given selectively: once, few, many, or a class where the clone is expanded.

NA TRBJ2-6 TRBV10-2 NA TGCGCCAGCAGTAGTAGCTCTGGGGCCAACGTCCTGACTTTC CASSSSSGANVLTF
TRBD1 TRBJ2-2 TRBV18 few TGTGCCAGCTCACCGACAGGGGTGAACACCGGGGAGCTGTTTTTT CASSPTGVNTGELFF
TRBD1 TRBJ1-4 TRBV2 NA TGTGCCAGCAGTGCGACAGGGACTACTAATGAAAAACTGTTTTTT CASSATGTTNEKLFF
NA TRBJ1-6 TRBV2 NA TGTGCCAGCAGGGATTCCCCGACAGGAAATTCACCCCTCCACTTT CASRDSPTGNSPLHF
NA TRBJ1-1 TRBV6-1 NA TGTGCCAGCAGTGAAGGGCCAGGGAATTTGAACACTGAAGCTTTCTTT CASSEGPGNLNTEAFF
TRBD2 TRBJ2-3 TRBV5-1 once TGCGCCAGCAGCGGGGCTCAGCGGGGGTCCACAGATACGCAGTATTTT CASSGAQRGSTDTQYF
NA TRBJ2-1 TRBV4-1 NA TGCGCCAGCAGCCAAGTGGGAACTAGGCTGGGCAATGAGCAGTTCTTC CASSQVGTRLGNEQFF
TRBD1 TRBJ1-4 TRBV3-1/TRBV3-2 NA TGTGCCAGCAGCCAAGGAGGGACAGATGAAAAACTGTTTTTT CASSQGGTDEKLFF
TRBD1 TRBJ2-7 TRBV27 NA TGTGCCAGCAGGGCAGCTAGGGGGCTGGGTAACGAGCAGTACTTC CASRAARGLGNEQYF
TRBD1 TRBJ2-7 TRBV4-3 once TGCGCCAGCAGCATGACCGACAGGGGCGAGCAGTACTTC CASSMTDRGEQYF
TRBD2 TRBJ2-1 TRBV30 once TGTGCCTGGAGTCAGGGACTAGCGGGGTACAATGAGCAGTTCTTC CAWSQGLAGYNEQFF
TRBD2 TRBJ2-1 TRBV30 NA TGTGCCTGGACCCTCGGGACTAGCGGGGGGGCCGTCAATGAGCAGTTCTTC CAWTLGTSGGAVNEQFF
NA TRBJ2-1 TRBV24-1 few TGTGCCACCAGTGAGGCCGGGTACAATGAGCAGTTCTTC CATSEAGYNEQFF
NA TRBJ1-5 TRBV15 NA TGTGCCACTGGCACCTCATCTAGCAATCAGCCCCAGCATTTT CATGTSSSNQPQHF
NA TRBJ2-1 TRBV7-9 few TGTGCCAGCAGCTTAACCGGGGATGAGCAGTTCTTC CASSLTGDEQFF
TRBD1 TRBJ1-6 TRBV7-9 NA TGTGCCAGCAGCGCGACAGGGAGTTGGAATTCACCCCTCCACTTT CASSATGSWNSPLHF
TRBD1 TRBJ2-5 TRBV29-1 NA TGCAGCGTCGAAAGACAGGGGGGAGAGACCCAGTACTTC CSVERQGGETQYF
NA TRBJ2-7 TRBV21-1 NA TGTGCCAGCAGCATCAGACAGGGGCCCTCCTACGAGCAGTACTTC CASSIRQGPSYEQYF
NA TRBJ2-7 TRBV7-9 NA TGTGCCAGCAGCTTAGGACAGATCTACGAGCAGTACTTC CASSLGQIYEQYF
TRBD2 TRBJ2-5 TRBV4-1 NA TGCGCCAGCAGCCCTTCAGCGGGGCAAGAGACCCAGTACTTC CASSPSAGQETQYF
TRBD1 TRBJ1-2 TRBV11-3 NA TGTGCCAGCAGCGGATGGGACAGCTTCTTAAACTATGGCTACACCTTC CASSGWDSFLNYGYTF
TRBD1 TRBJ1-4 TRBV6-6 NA TGTGCCAGCAGCAGACGACAGGGCGCAGAAAAACTGTTTTTT CASSRRQGAEKLFF
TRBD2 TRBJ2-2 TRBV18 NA TGTGCCAGCTCACCACCCGGACTAGCGGGGACCACCGGGGAGCTGTTTTTT CASSPPGLAGTTGELFF
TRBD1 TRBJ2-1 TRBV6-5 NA TGTGCCAGCAGCAAAAGGGAGACAGGGCAGAATGAGCAGTTCTTC CASSKRETGQNEQFF
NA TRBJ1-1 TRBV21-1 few TGTGCCAGCAGCAAAAAAATTCAGTACACTGAAGCTTTCTTT CASSKKIQYTEAFF
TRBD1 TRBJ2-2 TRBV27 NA TGTGCCAGCAGCACAGGGGCGGGCGGGGAGCTGTTTTTT CASSTGAGGELFF
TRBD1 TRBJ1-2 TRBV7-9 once TGTGCCAGCAGCCGCACAGGGGGCGACGGTGGCTACACCTTC CASSRTGGDGGYTF
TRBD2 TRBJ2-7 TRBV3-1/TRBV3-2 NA TGTGCCAGCAGCCAAGGGTCTAGCGGGAGCTTAGAGCAGTACTTC CASSQGSSGSLEQYF
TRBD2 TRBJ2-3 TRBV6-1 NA TGTGCCAGCAGTAAAGAGCGGGGGGGAGTTGGAGATACGCAGTATTTT CASSKERGGVGDTQYF
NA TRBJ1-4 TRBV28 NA TGTGCCAGCAGCCGGGGGTTGCTGGGTGAAAAACTGTTTTTT CASSRGLLGEKLFF
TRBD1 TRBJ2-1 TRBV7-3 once TGTGCCAGCAGCTTGGGGACAGGGGTTGGCAATGAGCAGTTCTTC CASSLGTGVGNEQFF
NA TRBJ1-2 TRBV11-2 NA TGTGCCAGCAGCTTAGACAGGGACTATGGCTACACCTTC CASSLDRDYGYTF
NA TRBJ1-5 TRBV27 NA TGTGCCAGCAGGGTGACAGGTCAACAGCCCCAGCATTTT CASRVTGQQPQHF
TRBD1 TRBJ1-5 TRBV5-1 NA TGCGCCAGCAGCACAGGTGTGGGGGACAGGGGGTCTCAGCCCCAGCATTTT CASSTGVGDRGSQPQHF
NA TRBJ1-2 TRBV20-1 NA TGCAGTGCAGAGGGTATCTATGGCTACACCTTC CSAEGIYGYTF
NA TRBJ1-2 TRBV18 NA TGTGCCAGCTCACCAGGCGGACCGGGGAGGGGCTATGGCTACACCTTC CASSPGGPGRGYGYTF